This TCR beta chain was identified in a study of cytomegalovirus exposure and HLA in healthy donors (dated by TCRdb to 2016 to 2017). In terms of the full investigation: A later analysis indicated that the roughly 120 validation repertoires were generated on the platform also employed for the approximately 700 repertoires of the first cohort. The aim of the study was to test whether cataloging public T cell receptors could identify signatures of past pathogen exposure. In addition to the first cohort of 666 subjects, a separate validation cohort of approximately 120 different subjects was used. To predict cytomegalovirus infection status, the study combined high-throughput TCR immunosequencing, statistical association of individual TCRs with disease status, and machine learning.

Library prep was done by the immunoSEQ multiplex PCR assay. The authors' pipeline ran thus. A statistical classification framework was built to diagnose cytomegalovirus status from the catalog of TCR beta chain sequences. This immuneACCESS table, as held by TCRdb, lists in-frame sequences with V and J called but not all clones. Of the missing ones, under half trace to an unresolved V gene in checked studies; the others have no known cause. V and J calls and clone size come straight from that table; D and trimming were deduced from the DNA. The sample records some 140,000 clones, 86% of which are singletons. Together, the top ten hold about 20% of the sample. The research as a whole found: The study listed 164 TCR beta chains as associated with cytomegalovirus. The authors suggested that the approach could potentially be generalized to other disease states and immunological phenotypes. A later analysis lacked HLA typing for the validation cohort, so it scored co-occurrence in that cohort across all 130 or so repertoires. A few of the identified cytomegalovirus-associated TCR beta chains were confirmed in vitro to be specific for cytomegalovirus antigens. The classifier was reported to diagnose cytomegalovirus status with high specificity and sensitivity in both the original cohort and the validation cohort. Most TCR sequences were seen in very few donors, while some public TCRs were found in many individuals. Subsequent analysis determined that TCRs grouped into clusters in the first cohort also showed a tendency toward co-occurrence across the 120 or so validation repertoires, and approximately 94% of cluster scores exceeded 0.

Its CDR3 holds 16 amino acids, cysteine through phenylalanine. This entry keeps only the CDR3 DNA: 48 bases, framed from base 1. Ends trimmed: V by 3 bases, J by 4 bases; bases unmatched to a gene: 9. Reading the germline V gene gives CDR1 KGHSH and CDR2 LQKENI. The donors were included in the validation cohort of some 110 subjects, a group kept apart from the roughly 670-subject first cohort. As for this clone: Its antigen is currently not known. One base away there is no much larger clone; base qualities are not given.

The sequenced sample consisted of PBMCs. This sequence was found in a man aged 18 to 29 in good health and CMV-seropositive. The receptor chain draws on TRBV18 and TRBJ1-2, with 9 bases aligning to TRBD1. The DNA sequence is as follows: TGTGCCAGCTCACCCATGGGAAGACAGGGGGGCTATGGCTACACCTTC. Its protein is CASSPMGRQGGYGYTF.